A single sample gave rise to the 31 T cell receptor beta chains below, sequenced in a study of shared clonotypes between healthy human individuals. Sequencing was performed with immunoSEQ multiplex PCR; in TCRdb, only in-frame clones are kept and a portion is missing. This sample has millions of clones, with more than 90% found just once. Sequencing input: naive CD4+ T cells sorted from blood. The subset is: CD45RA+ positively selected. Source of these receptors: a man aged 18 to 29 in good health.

The CDR3 sequence: CASSEASTGPGNTIYF. In nucleotides, the CDR3 is TGTGCCAGCAGTGAAGCATCAACAGGGCCCGGAAACACCATATATTTT. This chain links TRBV6-1 with TRBJ1-3, with D perhaps matching TRBD1 (6 bases). Germline assignment: CDR1 MNHNS and CDR2 SASEGT. Trimming removed 0 bases from V and 4 bases from J, with 13 bases in between. The CDR3 spans 16 residues.

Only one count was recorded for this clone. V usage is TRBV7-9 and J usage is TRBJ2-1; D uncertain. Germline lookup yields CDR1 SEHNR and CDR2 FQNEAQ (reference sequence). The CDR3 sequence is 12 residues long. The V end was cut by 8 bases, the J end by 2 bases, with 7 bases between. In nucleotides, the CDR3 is TGTGCCAGCCCGGGCGCCTACAATGAGCAGTTCTTC. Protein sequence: CASPGAYNEQFF.

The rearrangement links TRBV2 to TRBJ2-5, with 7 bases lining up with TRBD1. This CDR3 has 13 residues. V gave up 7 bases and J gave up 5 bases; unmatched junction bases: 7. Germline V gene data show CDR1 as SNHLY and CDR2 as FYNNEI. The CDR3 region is CASNDRAQETQYF. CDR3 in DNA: TGTGCCAGCAACGACAGGGCTCAGGAGACCCAGTACTTC.

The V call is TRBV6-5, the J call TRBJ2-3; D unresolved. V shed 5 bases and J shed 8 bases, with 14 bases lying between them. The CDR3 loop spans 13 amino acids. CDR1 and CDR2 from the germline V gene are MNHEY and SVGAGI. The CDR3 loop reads CASSPSLTGTQYF. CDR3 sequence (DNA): TGTGCCAGCAGTCCCTCCCTCACGGGTACGCAGTATTTT.

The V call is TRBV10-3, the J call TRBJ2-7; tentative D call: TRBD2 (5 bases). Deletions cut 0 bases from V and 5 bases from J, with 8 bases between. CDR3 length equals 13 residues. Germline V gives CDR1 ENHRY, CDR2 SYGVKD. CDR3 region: CAISESTTHEQYF. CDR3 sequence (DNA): TGTGCCATCAGTGAGTCGACTACCCACGAGCAGTACTTC.

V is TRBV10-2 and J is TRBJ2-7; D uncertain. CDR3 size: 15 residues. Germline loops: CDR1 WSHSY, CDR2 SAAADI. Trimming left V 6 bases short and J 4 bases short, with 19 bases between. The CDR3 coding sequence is TGCGCCAGCAGCTCCAAAGAAGATCCCGTTTACGAGCAGTACTTC. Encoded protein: CASSSKEDPVYEQYF.

This CDR3 reads CASSFYPHSSGGVQETQYF. In nucleotides, the CDR3 is TGTGCCAGCAGCTTCTACCCTCATAGTAGCGGGGGGGTACAAGAGACCCAGTACTTC. V and J are TRBV11-3 and TRBJ2-5; TRBD2 matches 11 bases. The J segment lost 2 bases and the V segment lost 3 bases, leaving 14 bases of the junction unmatched. The CDR3 loop spans 19 amino acids. Germline CDR1 and CDR2: SGHNT and YENEEA.

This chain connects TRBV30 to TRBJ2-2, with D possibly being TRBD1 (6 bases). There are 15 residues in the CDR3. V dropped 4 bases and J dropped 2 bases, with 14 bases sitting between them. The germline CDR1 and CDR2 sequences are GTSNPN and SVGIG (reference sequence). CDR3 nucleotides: TGTGCCTGGACCACAGGGCCGACCAACACCGGGGAGCTGTTTTTT. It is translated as CAWTTGPTNTGELFF.

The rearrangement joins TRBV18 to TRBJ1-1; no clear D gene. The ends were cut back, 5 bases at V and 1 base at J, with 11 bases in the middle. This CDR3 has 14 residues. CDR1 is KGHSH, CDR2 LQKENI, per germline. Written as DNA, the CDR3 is TGTGCCAGCTCATCATCGGACGGGAACACTGAAGCTTTCTTT. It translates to CASSSSDGNTEAFF.

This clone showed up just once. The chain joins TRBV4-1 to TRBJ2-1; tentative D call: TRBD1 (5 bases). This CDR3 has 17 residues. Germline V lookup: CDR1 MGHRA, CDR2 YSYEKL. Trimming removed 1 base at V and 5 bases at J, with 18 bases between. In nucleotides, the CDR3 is TGCGCCAGCAGCCAAGCAACTTCGCAGGGCGCCCACAATGAGCAGTTCTTC. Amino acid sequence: CASSQATSQGAHNEQFF.

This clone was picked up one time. Here the CDR3 reads CASSPLGQGDYEQYF. CDR3 nucleotides: TGTGCCAGCAGTCCTTTGGGACAGGGCGACTACGAGCAGTACTTC. The rearrangement links TRBV25-1 to TRBJ2-7; 9 bases line up with TRBD1. The V gene's germline CDR1 is MGHDK and CDR2 SYGVNS. The CDR3 spans 15 residues. J was trimmed by 3 bases and V by 5 bases; bases with no gene match: 8.

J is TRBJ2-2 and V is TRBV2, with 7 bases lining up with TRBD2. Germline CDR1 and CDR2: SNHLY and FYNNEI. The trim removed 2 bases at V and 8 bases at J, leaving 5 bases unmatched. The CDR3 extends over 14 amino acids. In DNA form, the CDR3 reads TGTGCCAGCAGTGAACAGGGAGGGTCGGGGGAGCTGTTTTTT. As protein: CASSEQGGSGELFF.

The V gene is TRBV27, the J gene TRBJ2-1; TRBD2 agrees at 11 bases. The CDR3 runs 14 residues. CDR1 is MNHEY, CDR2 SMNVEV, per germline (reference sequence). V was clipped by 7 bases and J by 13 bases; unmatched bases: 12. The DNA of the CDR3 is TGTGCCAGCAAGTATATGTCCCTAGCGGGAGGCCAGTTCTTC. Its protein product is CASKYMSLAGGQFF.

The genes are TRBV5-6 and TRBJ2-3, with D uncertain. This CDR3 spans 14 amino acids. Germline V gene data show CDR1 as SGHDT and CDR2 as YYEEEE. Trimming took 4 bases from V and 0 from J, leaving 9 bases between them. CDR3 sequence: CASSPLDSTDTQYF. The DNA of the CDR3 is TGTGCCAGCAGCCCTCTGGACAGCACAGATACGCAGTATTTT.

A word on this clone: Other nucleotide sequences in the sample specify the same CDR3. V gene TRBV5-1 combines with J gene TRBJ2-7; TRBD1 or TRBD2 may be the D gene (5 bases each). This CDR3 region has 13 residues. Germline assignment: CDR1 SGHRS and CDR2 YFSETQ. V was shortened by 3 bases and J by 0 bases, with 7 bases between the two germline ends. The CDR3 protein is CASSSGTSYEQYF. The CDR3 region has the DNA TGCGCCAGCAGCTCCGGGACCTCCTACGAGCAGTACTTC.

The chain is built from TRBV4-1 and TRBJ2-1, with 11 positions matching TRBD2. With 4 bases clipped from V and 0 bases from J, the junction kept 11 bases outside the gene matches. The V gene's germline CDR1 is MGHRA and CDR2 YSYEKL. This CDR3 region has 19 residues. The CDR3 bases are TGCGCCAGCAGCCGAGGCACTAGCGGGGGCCTCAGCTCCTACAATGAGCAGTTCTTC. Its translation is CASSRGTSGGLSSYNEQFF.

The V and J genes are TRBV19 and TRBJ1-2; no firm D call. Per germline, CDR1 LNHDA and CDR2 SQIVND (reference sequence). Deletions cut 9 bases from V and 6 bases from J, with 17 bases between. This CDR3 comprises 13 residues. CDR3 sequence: CASSKPSIDGYTF. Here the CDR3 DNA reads TGTGCCAGCTCGAAACCAAGCATCGATGGCTACACCTTC.

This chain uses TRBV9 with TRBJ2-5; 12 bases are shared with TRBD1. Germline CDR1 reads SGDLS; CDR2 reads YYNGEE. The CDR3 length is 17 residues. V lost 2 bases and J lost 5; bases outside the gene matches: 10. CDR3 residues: CASSVNPGQGARETQYF. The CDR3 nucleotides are TGTGCCAGCAGCGTGAACCCGGGACAGGGGGCTCGGGAGACCCAGTACTTC.

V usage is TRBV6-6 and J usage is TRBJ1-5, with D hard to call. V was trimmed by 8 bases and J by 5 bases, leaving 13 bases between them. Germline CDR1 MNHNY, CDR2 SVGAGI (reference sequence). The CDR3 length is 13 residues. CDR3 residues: CASSDRKDQPQHF. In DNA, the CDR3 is TGTGCCAGCTCGGATAGGAAAGATCAGCCCCAGCATTTT.

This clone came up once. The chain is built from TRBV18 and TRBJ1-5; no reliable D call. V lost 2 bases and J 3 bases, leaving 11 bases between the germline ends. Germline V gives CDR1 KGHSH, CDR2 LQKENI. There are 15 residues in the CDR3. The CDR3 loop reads CASSPRQADNQPQHF. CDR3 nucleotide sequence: TGTGCCAGCTCACCAAGGCAGGCAGACAATCAGCCCCAGCATTTT.

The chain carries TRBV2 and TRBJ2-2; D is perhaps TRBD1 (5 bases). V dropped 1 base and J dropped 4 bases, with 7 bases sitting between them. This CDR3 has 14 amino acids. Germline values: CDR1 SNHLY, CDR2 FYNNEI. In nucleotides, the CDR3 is TGTGCCAGCAGTGAAGTCAGGGTCACCGGGGAGCTGTTTTTT. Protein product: CASSEVRVTGELFF.

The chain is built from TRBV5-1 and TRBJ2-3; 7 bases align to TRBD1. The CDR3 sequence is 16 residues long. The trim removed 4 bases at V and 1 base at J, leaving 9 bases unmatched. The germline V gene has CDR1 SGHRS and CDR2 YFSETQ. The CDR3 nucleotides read TGCGCCAGCAGCATATCCCCTACAGGGGGCACAGATACGCAGTATTTT. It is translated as CASSISPTGGTDTQYF.

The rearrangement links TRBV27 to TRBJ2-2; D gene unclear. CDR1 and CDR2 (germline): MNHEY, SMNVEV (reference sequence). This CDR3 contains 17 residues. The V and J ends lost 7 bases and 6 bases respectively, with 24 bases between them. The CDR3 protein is CASTRTAFPPRSGELFF. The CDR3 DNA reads TGTGCCAGCACCCGCACAGCCTTCCCCCCCAGGTCCGGGGAGCTGTTTTTT.

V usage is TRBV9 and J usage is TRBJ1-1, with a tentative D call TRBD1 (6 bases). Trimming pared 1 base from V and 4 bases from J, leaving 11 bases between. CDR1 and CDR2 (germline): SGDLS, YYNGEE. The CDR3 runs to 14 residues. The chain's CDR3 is CASSVLGGPTEAFF. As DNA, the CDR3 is TGTGCCAGCAGCGTATTGGGGGGGCCCACTGAAGCTTTCTTT.

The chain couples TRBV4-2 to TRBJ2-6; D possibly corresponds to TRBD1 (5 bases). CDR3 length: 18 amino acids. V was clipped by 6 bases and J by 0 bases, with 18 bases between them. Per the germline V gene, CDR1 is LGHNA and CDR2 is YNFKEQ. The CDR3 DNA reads TGTGCCAGCAGTCATTTTCTAGGGGCGGACTCTGGGGCCAACGTCCTGACTTTC. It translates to CASSHFLGADSGANVLTF.

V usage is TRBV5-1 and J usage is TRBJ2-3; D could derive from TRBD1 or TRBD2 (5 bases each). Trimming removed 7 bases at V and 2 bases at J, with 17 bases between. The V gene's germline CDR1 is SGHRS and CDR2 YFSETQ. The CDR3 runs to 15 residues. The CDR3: CASGQGDVATDTQYF. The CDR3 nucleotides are TGCGCCAGCGGACAAGGGGACGTAGCCACAGATACGCAGTATTTT.

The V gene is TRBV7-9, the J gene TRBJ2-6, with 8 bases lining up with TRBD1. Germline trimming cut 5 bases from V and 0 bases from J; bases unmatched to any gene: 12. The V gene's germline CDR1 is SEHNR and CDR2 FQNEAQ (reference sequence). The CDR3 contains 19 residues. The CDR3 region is CASSGRVQGAISGANVLTF. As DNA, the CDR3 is TGTGCCAGCAGCGGAAGGGTTCAGGGGGCGATCTCTGGGGCCAACGTCCTGACTTTC.

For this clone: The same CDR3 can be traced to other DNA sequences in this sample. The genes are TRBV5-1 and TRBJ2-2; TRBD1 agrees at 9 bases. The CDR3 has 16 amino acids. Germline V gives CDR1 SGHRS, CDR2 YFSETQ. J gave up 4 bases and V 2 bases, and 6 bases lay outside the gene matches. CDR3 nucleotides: TGCGCCAGCAGCTTTACAGGGGGCGCGGGCACCGGGGAGCTGTTTTTT. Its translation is CASSFTGGAGTGELFF. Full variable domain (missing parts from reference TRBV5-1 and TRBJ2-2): KAGVTQTPRYLIKTRGQQVTLSCSPISGHRSVSWYQQTPGQGLQFLFEYFSETQRNKGNFPGRFSGRQFSNSRSEMNVSTLELGDSALYLCASSFTGGAGTGELFFGEGSRLTVL.

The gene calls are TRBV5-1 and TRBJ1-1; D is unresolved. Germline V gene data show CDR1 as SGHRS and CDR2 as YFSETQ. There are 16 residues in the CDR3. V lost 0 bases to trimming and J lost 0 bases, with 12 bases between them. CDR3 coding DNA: TGCGCCAGCAGCTTGGGCAGATCTGTCCTGAACACTGAAGCTTTCTTT. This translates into CASSLGRSVLNTEAFF.

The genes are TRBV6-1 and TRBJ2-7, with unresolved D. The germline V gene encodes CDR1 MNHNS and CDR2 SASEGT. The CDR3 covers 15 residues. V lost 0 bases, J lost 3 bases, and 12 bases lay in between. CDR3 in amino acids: CASSEAHSELYEQYF. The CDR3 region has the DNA TGTGCCAGCAGTGAAGCGCACAGTGAACTCTACGAGCAGTACTTC.

CDR3 coding DNA: TGTGCCAGCAGCCCCCGACAGGTCCTATATTTT. Its translation: CASSPRQVLYF. J is TRBJ1-3 and V is TRBV7-9; D may be TRBD1 (6 bases). Trimming removed 5 bases at V and 14 bases at J, with 13 bases between. This CDR3 spans 11 amino acids. Germline lookup yields CDR1 SEHNR and CDR2 FQNEAQ (reference sequence).